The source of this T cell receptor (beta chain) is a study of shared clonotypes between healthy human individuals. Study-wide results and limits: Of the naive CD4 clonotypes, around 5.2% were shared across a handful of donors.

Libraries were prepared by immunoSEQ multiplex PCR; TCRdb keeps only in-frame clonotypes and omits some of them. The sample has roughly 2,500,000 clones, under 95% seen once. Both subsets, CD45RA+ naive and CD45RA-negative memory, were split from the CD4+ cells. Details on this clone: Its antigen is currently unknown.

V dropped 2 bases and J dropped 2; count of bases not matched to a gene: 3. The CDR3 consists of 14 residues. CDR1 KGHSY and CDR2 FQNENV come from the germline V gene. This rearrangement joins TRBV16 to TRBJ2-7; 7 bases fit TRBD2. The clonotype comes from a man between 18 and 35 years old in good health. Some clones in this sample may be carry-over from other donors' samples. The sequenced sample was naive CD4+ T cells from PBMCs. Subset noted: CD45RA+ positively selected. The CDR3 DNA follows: TGTGCCAGCAGCCAAGCAAGCGGGACCTACGAGCAGTACTTC. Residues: CASSQASGTYEQYF.